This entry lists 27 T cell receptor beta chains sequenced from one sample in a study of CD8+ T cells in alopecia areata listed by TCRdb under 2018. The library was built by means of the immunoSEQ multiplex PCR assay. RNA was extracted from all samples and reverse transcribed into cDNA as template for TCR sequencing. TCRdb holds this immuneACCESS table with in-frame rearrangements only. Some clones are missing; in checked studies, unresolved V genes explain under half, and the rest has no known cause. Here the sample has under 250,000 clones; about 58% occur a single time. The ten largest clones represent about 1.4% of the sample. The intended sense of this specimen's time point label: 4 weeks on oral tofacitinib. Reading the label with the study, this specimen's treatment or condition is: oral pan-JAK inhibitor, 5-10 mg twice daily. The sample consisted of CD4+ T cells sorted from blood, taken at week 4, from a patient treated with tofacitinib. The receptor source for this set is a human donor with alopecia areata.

The CDR3 sequence: CSVGHDNQPQHF. CDR3 nucleotides: TGCAGCGTTGGACACGACAATCAGCCCCAGCATTTT. This chain connects TRBV29-1 to TRBJ1-5; D is undetermined. Trimming removed 4 bases from V and 3 bases from J, with 7 bases in between. Per germline, CDR1 SQVTM and CDR2 ANQGSEA. The CDR3 consists of 12 residues. Based on the CDR3 plus reference TRBV29-1 and TRBJ1-5, the full variable domain is SAVISQKPSRDICQRGTSLTIQCQVDSQVTMMFWYRQQPGQSLTLIATANQGSEATYESGFVIDKFPISRPNLTFSTLTVSNMSPEDSSIYLCSVGHDNQPQHFGDGTRLSIL.

CDR3 residues: CSATGGEKLFF. Here the CDR3 DNA reads TGCAGTGCTACCGGGGGTGAAAAACTGTTTTTT. The chain employs TRBV20-1 and TRBJ1-4, with D tentatively TRBD1 (5 bases). CDR1 DFQATT and CDR2 SNEGSKA come from the germline V gene (reference sequence). Trimming cost V 4 bases and J 7 bases, with 7 bases left between them. The CDR3 sequence is 11 residues long.

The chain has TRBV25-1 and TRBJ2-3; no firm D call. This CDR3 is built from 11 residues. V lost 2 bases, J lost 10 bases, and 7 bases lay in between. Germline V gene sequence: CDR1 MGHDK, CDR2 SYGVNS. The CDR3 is CASSERAAQYF. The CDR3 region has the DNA TGTGCCAGCAGTGAACGGGCGGCGCAGTATTTT.

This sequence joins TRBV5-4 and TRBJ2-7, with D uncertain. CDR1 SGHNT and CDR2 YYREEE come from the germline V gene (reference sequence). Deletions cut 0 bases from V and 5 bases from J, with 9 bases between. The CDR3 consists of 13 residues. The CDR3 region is CASSLAGRNEQYF. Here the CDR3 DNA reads TGTGCCAGCAGCTTGGCCGGGCGAAACGAGCAGTACTTC.

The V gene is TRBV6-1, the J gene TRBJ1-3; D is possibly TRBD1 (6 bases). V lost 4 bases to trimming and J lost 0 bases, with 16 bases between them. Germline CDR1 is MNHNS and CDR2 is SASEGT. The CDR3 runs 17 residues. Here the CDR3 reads CASSGQEHVDSGNTIYF. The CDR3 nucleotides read TGTGCCAGCAGTGGACAGGAGCACGTTGACTCTGGAAACACCATATATTTT.

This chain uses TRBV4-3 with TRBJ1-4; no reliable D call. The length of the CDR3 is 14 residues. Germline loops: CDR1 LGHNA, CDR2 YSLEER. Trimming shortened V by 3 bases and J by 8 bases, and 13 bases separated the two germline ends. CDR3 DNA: TGCGCCAGCAGCCAGGGTATGAGAGGGGAAAAACTGTTTTTT. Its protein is CASSQGMRGEKLFF.

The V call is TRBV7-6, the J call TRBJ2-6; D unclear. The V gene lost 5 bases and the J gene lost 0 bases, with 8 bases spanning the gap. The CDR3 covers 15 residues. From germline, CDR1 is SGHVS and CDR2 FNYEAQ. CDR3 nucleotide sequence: TGTGCCAGCAGCCCTGTCGGCTCTGGGGCCAACGTCCTGACTTTC. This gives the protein CASSPVGSGANVLTF. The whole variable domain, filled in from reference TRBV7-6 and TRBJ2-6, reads GAGVSQSPRYKVTKRGQDVALRCDPISGHVSLYWYRQALGQGPEFLTYFNYEAQQDKSGLPNDRFSAERPEGSISTLTIQRTEQRDSAMYRCASSPVGSGANVLTFGAGSRLTVL.

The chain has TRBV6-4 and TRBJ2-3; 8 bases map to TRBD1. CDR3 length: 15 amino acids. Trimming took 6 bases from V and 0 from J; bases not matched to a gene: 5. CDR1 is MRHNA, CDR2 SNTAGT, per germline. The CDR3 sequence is CASSWTGSSTDTQYF. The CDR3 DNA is TGTGCCAGCAGCTGGACAGGGAGCAGCACAGATACGCAGTATTTT.

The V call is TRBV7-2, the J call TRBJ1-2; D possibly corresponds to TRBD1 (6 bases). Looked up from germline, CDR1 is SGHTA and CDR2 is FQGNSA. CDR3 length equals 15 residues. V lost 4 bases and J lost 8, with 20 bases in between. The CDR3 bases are TGTGCCAGCAGCTCTGAACCCGACAGGTCAAAGGGCTACACCTTC. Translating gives CASSSEPDRSKGYTF.

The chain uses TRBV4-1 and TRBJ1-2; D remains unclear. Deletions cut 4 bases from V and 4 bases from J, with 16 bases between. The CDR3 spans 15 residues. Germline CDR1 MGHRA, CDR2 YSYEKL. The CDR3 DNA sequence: TGCGCCAGCAGCCTCCAACCGACCGATCTCTATGGCTACACCTTC. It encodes CASSLQPTDLYGYTF.

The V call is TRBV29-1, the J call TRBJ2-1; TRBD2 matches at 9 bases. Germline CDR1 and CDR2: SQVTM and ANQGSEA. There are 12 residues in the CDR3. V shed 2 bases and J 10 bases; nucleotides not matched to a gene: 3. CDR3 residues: CSVELAGAEQFF. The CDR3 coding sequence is TGCAGCGTTGAATTAGCGGGGGCAGAGCAGTTCTTC.

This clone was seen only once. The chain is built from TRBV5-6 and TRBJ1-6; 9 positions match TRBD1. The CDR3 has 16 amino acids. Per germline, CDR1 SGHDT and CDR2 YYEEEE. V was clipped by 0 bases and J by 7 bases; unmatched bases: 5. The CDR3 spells CASSLERGTGNSPLHF. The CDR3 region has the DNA TGTGCCAGCAGCTTGGAGCGTGGGACAGGGAATTCACCCCTCCACTTT. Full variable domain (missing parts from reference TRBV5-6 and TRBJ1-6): DAGVTQSPTHLIKTRGQQVTLRCSPKSGHDTVSWYQQALGQGPQFIFQYYEEEERQRGNFPDRFSGHQFPNYSSELNVNALLLGDSALYLCASSLERGTGNSPLHFGNGTRLTVT.

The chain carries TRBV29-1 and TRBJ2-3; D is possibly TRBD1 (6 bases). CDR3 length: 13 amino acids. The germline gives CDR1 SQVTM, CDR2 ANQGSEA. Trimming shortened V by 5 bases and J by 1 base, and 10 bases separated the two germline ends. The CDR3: CSVTAGGTDTQYF. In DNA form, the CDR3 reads TGCAGCGTTACCGCAGGGGGCACAGATACGCAGTATTTT.

This CDR3 is CSVSTGSYGYTF. CDR3 in DNA: TGCAGCGTATCGACAGGGAGCTATGGCTACACCTTC. The chain couples TRBV29-1 to TRBJ1-2; 7 bases line up with TRBD1. V lost 6 bases to trimming and J lost 4 bases; unmatched junction nucleotides: 5. CDR1 is SQVTM and CDR2 is ANQGSEA in the germline V gene. This CDR3 is built from 12 residues.

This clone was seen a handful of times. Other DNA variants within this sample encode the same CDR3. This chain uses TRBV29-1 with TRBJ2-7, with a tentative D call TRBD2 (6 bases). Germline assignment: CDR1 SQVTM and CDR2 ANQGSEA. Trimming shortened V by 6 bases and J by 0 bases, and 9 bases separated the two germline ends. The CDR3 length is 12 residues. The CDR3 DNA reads TGCAGCGTGGGGACTGGCTCCTACGAGCAGTACTTC. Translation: CSVGTGSYEQYF.

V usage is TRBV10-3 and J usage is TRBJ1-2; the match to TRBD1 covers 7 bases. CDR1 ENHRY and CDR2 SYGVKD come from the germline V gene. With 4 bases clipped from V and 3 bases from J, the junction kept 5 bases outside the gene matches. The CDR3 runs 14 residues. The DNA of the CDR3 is TGTGCCATCAGTGCCTGGACAGGCGACTATGGCTACACCTTC. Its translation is CAISAWTGDYGYTF.

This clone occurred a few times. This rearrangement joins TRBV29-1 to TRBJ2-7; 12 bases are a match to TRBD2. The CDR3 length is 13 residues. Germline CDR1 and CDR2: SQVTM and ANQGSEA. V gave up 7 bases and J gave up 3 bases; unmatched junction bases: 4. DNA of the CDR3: TGCAGCGGTACTAGCGGGGGGAACTACGAGCAGTACTTC. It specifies CSGTSGGNYEQYF.

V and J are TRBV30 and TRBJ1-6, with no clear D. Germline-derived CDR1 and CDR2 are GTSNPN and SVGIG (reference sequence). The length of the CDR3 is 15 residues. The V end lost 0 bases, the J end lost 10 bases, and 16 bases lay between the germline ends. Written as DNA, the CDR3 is TGTGCCTGGAGTGTACTCGTTGGTATGGGATCACCCCTCCACTTT. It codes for CAWSVLVGMGSPLHF.

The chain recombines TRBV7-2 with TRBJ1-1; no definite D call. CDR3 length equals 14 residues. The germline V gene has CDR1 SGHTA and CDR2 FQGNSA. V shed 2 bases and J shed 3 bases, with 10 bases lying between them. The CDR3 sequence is CASSLTVRDTEAFF. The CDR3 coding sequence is TGTGCCAGCAGCTTAACGGTGAGGGACACTGAAGCTTTCTTT.

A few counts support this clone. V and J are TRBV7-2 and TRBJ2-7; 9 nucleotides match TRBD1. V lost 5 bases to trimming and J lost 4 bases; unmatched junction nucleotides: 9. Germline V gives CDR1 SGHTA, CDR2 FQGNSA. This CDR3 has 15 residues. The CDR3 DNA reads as TGTGCCAGCAGCGCAACCGGGACAGGGATGTACGAGCAGTACTTC. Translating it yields CASSATGTGMYEQYF.

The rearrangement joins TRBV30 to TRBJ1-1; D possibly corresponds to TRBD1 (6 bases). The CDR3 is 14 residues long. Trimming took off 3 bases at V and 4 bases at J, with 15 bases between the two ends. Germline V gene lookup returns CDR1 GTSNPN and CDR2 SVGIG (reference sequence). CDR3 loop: CAWREQGVGTEAFF. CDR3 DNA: TGTGCCTGGAGAGAACAGGGAGTGGGCACTGAAGCTTTCTTT. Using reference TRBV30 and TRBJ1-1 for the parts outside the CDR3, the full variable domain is SQTIHQWPATLVQPVGSPLSLECTVEGTSNPNLYWYRQAAGRGLQLLFYSVGIGQISSEVPQNLSASRPQDRQFILSSKKLLLSDSGFYLCAWREQGVGTEAFFGQGTRLTVV.

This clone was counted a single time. In nucleotides, the CDR3 is TGTGCCAGCGCCCAGGTCCCGATTTACGAGCAGTACTTC. The encoded protein is CASAQVPIYEQYF. The chain carries TRBV27 and TRBJ2-7; D remains unclear. V lost 8 bases and J 4 bases, leaving 15 bases between the germline ends. Per germline, CDR1 MNHEY and CDR2 SMNVEV (reference sequence). The length of the CDR3 is 13 residues.

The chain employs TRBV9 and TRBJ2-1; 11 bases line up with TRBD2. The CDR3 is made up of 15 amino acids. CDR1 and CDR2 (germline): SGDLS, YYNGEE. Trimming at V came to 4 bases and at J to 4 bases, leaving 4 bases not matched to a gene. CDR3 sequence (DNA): TGTGCCAGCAGCTCCCGACTAGCGGGGTACAATGAGCAGTTCTTC. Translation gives CASSSRLAGYNEQFF.

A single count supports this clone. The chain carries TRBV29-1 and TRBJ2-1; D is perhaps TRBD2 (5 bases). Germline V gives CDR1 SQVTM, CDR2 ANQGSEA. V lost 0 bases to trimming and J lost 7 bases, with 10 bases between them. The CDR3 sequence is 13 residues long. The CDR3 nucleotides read TGCAGCGTTGAAGAGCGGCTAGCTAATGAGCAGTTCTTC. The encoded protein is CSVEERLANEQFF.

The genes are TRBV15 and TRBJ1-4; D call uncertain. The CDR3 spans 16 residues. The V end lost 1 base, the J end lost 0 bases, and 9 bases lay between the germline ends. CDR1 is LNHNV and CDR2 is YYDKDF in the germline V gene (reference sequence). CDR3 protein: CATSRAHTATNEKLFF. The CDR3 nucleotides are TGTGCCACCAGCAGAGCTCACACAGCAACTAATGAAAAACTGTTTTTT.

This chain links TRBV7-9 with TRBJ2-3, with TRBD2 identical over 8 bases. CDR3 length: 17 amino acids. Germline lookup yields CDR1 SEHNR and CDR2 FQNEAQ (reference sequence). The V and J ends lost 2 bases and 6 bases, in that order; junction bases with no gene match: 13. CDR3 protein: CASSLTAPGTRVDTQYF. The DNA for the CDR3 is TGTGCCAGCAGCTTAACCGCCCCCGGGACTAGGGTGGATACGCAGTATTTT.

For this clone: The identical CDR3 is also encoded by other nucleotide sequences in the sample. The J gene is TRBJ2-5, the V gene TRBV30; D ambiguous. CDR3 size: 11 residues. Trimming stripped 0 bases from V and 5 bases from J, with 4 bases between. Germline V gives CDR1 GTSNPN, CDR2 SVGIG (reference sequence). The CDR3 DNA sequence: TGTGCCTGGAGTGTACTTGAGACCCAGTACTTC. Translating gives CAWSVLETQYF.